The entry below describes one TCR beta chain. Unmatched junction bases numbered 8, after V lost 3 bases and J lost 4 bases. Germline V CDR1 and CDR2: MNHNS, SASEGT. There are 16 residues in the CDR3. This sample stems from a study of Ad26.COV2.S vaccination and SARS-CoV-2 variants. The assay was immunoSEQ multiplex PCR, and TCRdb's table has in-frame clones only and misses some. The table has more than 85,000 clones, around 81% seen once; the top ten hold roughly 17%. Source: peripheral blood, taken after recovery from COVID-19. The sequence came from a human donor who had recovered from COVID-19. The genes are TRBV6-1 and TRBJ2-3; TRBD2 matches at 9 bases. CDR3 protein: CASSEEPGLASDTQYF. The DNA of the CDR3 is TGTGCCAGCAGTGAGGAACCGGGACTAGCCTCAGATACGCAGTATTTT.